The 7 T cell receptor beta chains given below trace back to one sample, sequenced in a study of OX40 agonist ivuxolimab in advanced cancers. Clones were read by immunoSEQ multiplex PCR, and TCRdb kept only the in-frame ones, dropping some. This sample has fewer than 100,000 clones, with roughly 84% found just once. This material consisted of CD4+ or CD8+ T cells sorted from blood, taken in a trial of the OX40 agonist ivuxolimab. The receptors originated from an adult with an advanced solid tumor such as melanoma, head and neck, liver or kidney cancer.

This chain connects TRBV11-1 to TRBJ2-5, with TRBD2 matching 9 bases. Germline CDR1 is SGHAT and CDR2 is FQDESV (reference sequence). V was pared by 6 bases and J by 4 bases, with 9 bases of the junction left unmatched. CDR3 length: 15 amino acids. The CDR3 spells CASRSGLAGVETQYF. As DNA, the CDR3 is TGTGCCAGCAGATCCGGATTAGCGGGAGTAGAGACCCAGTACTTC.

Note on this clone: The same CDR3 also results from other DNA sequences found in this sample. The chain links TRBV15 to TRBJ2-1; D unclear. V was trimmed by 1 base and J by 7 bases, leaving 8 bases between them. Germline loops: CDR1 LNHNV, CDR2 YYDKDF (reference sequence). The CDR3 has 13 amino acids. In nucleotides, the CDR3 is TGTGCCACCAGCAGAGTGGGCTTGAATGAGCAGTTCTTC. It codes for CATSRVGLNEQFF.

The gene calls are TRBV5-1 and TRBJ1-4, with TRBD1 matching over 9 bases. CDR3 length: 13 amino acids. J was trimmed by 14 bases and V by 4 bases; bases with no gene match: 9. CDR1 and CDR2 (germline): SGHRS, YFSETQ. The CDR3 region has the DNA TGCGCCAGCAGCCCCAAAGGGACAGGGAAGCTGTTTTTT. It is translated as CASSPKGTGKLFF.

This clone was counted between two and nine times. The chain uses TRBV28 and TRBJ1-5; perhaps TRBD1 as D (5 bases). This CDR3 spans 16 amino acids. Germline-derived CDR1 and CDR2 are MDHEN and SYDVKM. V lost 5 bases to trimming and J lost 2 bases, with 16 bases between them. CDR3 loop: CASSRLPGSGNQPQHF. In nucleotides, the CDR3 is TGTGCCAGCAGTCGATTACCAGGGAGCGGCAATCAGCCCCAGCATTTT. Filled out from reference TRBV28 and TRBJ1-5, the complete variable domain reads DVKVTQSSRYLVKRTGEKVFLECVQDMDHENMFWYRQDPGLGLRLIYFSYDVKMKEKGDIPEGYSVSREKKERFSLILESASTNQTSMYLCASSRLPGSGNQPQHFGDGTRLSIL.

This clone showed up just a few times. This chain joins TRBV30 and TRBJ1-5; the D gene is possibly TRBD1 (6 bases). V gave up 1 base and J gave up 5 bases, with 9 bases separating them. The CDR3 spans 13 residues. Germline V gene sequence: CDR1 GTSNPN, CDR2 SVGIG (reference sequence). CDR3 sequence: CAWSAGEDQPQHF. Here the CDR3 DNA reads TGTGCCTGGAGTGCAGGGGAGGATCAGCCCCAGCATTTT.

The chain is built from TRBV6-1 and TRBJ1-3; D gene uncertain. The CDR3 has 13 residues. Germline loops: CDR1 MNHNS, CDR2 SASEGT. The V and J ends lost 2 bases and 3 bases respectively, with 5 bases between them. The CDR3 here is CASSERDGNTIYF. In DNA, the CDR3 is TGTGCCAGCAGTGAAAGGGATGGAAACACCATATATTTT.

The chain has TRBV5-1 and TRBJ2-3; no firm D call. V dropped 1 base and J dropped 2 bases, with 11 bases sitting between them. This CDR3 has 15 amino acids. CDR1 is SGHRS and CDR2 is YFSETQ in the germline V gene. The CDR3 spells CASSLSGQNTDTQYF. CDR3 DNA sequence: TGCGCCAGCAGCTTGAGTGGGCAAAACACAGATACGCAGTATTTT.